This T cell receptor (beta chain) appears in the sequencing data of a study of shared clonotypes between healthy human individuals. Across the whole study: Participating donors consisted of a couple of women and a few men aged 18 to 49. Three plates each covered CD4 naive and memory; CD8 naive two, CD8 memory one. Whole-study findings and limits: When compared with the clonotypes that were shared by all four sorted-subset donors, the non-shared clonotypes turned out to have lower generation probabilities.

As for this clone: Its target is unknown.

Trimming took 0 bases from V and 5 from J, leaving 17 bases between them. CDR3 size: 16 residues. Germline values: CDR1 SGDLS, CDR2 YYNGEE. As defined, naive CD8 cells were CD45RO-negative and positively selected for CCR7, with terminally differentiated effector memory CD45RA+ cells excluded. Data came from immunoSEQ multiplex PCR; TCRdb stores just in-frame clones and leaves some out. The sample gives 650,000 to 800,000 clones, 90% to 95% of which show up once; about 24% is in the top ten. The rearrangement joins TRBV9 to TRBJ2-5; D may be TRBD2 (5 bases). What was sequenced was naive CD8+ T cells sorted from blood. This receptor was taken from a man aged 30 to 39 in good health. The DNA for the CDR3 is TGTGCCAGCAGCGTAGGTCTAGCTAGTGTCGGGGAGACCCAGTACTTC. Translated: CASSVGLASVGETQYF. The full variable domain, in which reference TRBV9 and TRBJ2-5 provide the parts outside the CDR3, is DSGVTQTPKHLITATGQRVTLRCSPRSGDLSVYWYQQSLDQGLQFLIQYYNGEERAKGNILERFSAQQFPDLHSELNLSSLELGDSALYFCASSVGLASVGETQYFGPGTRLLVL.